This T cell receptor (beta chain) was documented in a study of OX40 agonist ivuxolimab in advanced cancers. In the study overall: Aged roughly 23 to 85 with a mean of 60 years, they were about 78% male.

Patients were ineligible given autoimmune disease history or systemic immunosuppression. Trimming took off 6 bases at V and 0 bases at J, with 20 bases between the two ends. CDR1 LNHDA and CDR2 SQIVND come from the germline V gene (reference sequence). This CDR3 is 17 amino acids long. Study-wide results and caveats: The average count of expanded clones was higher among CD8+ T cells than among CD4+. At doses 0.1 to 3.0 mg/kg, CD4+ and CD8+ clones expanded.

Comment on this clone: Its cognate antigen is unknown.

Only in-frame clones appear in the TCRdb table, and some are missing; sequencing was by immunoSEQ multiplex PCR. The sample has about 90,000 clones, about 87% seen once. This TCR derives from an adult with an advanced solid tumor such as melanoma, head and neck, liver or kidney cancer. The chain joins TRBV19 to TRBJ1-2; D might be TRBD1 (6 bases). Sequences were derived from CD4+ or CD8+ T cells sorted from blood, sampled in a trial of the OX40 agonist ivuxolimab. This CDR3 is CASRTVGGDIANYGYTF. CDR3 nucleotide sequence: TGTGCCAGTAGGACCGTCGGTGGGGACATAGCTAACTATGGCTACACCTTC.